This T cell receptor beta chain was captured by sequencing in a study of cytomegalovirus exposure and HLA in healthy donors. Study-wide findings and caveats: Later analysis showed most CMV-associated TCR beta chains appearing HLA-restricted. Reportedly, diagnosis of cytomegalovirus status by the classifier showed high specificity and sensitivity. Rare sequences made up most TCRs, while some public TCRs were found in many donors. No immune exposure information besides CMV serostatus was available.

It was with 60 Vbeta and 13 Jbeta primers that the PCR ran. Measured with immunoSEQ multiplex PCR; TCRdb has only the in-frame clones, and not every one. This sample's clone table lists over 100,000 clones. As to this clone: Its cognate antigen is unknown.

The clonotype originates from a man younger than 35 in good health and CMV-seronegative. Source material: PBMCs.

The CDR3 region has the DNA TGTGCCAGCAGGGGGACAGGCCGTGGGTGGGATTCCTACGAGCAGTACTTC. Translating gives CASRGTGRGWDSYEQYF. The rearrangement links TRBV2 to TRBJ2-7; TRBD1 matches at 8 bases. CDR3 length: 17 amino acids. Germline loops: CDR1 SNHLY, CDR2 FYNNEI. Trimming at V came to 6 bases and at J to 1 base, leaving 14 bases not matched to a gene. The whole variable domain, remainder taken from reference TRBV2 and TRBJ2-7, is EPEVTQTPSHQVTQMGQEVILRCVPISNHLYFYWYRQILGQKVEFLVSFYNNEISEKSEIFDDQFSVERPDGSNFTLKIRSTKLEDSAMYFCASRGTGRGWDSYEQYFGPGTRLTVT.